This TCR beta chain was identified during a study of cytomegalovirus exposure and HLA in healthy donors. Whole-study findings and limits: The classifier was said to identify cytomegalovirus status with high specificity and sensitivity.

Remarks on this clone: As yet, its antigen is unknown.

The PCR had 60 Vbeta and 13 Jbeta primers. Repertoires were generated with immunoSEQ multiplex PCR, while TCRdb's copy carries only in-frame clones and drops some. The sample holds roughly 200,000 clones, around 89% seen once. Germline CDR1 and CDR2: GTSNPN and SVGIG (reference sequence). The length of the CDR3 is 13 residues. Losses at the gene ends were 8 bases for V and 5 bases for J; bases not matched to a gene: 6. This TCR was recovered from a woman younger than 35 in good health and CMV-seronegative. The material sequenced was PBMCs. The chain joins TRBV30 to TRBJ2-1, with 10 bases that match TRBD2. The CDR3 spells CATGTSVNNEQFF. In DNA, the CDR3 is TGTGCCACCGGGACTAGCGTCAACAATGAGCAGTTCTTC.